This T cell receptor (beta chain) came from a study of shared clonotypes between healthy human individuals. As for the study in general: CD4 naive and CD4 memory each took three plates per donor, while CD8 naive took two and CD8 memory one.

The sorted-subset replicate PCRs were given about 200 ng DNA, which is approximately 30,000 T cell genomes. Some clones are missing from TCRdb's copy, which holds only in-frame ones; the method was immunoSEQ multiplex PCR. This sample has around 99,000 clones; almost 70% occur once, and the top ten carry approximately 53%. Overall study findings and caveats: The generation probabilities recorded for non-shared clonotypes fell below those of clonotypes shared by all four donors.

Every donor was a Caucasian adult from Nashville, Tennessee. Germline lookup yields CDR1 SGHTA and CDR2 FQGTGA. Trimming stripped 4 bases from V and 6 bases from J, with 19 bases between. The CDR3 extends over 16 amino acids. This clone was observed a single time. What it binds is not known. The sample taken for sequencing was memory CD8+ T cells sorted from blood. Noted subset: CD45RO+ cells pooled with CCR7-negative TemRA cells. This sequence originates from a man in his thirties or forties in good health. The chain joins TRBV7-3 to TRBJ2-1; a possible D gene is TRBD2 (6 bases). The CDR3 region has the DNA TGTGCCAGCAGCTCGGGAATAGCGGAGGGGACCAATGAGCAGTTCTTC. Encoded protein: CASSSGIAEGTNEQFF. Full variable domain (missing parts from reference TRBV7-3 and TRBJ2-1): GAGVSQTPSNKVTEKGKYVELRCDPISGHTALYWYRQSLGQGPEFLIYFQGTGAADDSGLPNDRFFAVRPEGSVSTLKIQRTERGDSAVYLCASSSGIAEGTNEQFFGPGTRLTVL.